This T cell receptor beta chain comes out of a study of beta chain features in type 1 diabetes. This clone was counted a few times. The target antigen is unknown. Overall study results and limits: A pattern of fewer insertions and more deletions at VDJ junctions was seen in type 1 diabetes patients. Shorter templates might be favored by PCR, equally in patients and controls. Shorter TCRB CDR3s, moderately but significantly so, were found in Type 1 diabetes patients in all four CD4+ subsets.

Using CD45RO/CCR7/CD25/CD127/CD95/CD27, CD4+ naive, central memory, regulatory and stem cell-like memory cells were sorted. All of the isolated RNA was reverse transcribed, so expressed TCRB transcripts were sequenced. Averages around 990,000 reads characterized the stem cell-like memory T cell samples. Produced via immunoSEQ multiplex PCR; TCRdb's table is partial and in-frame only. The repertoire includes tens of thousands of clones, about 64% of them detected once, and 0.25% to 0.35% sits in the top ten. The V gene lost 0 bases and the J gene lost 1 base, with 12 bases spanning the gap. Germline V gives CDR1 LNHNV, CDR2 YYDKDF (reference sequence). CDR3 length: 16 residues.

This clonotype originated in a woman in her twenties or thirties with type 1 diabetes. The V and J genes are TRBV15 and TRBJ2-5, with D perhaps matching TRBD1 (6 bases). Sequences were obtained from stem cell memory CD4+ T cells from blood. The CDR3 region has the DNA TGTGCCACCAGCAGAGATCGGTCAGGGGTCCAAGAGACCCAGTACTTC. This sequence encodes CATSRDRSGVQETQYF. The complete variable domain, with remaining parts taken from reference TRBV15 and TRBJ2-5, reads DAMVIQNPRYQVTQFGKPVTLSCSQTLNHNVMYWYQQKSSQAPKLLFHYYDKDFNNEADTPDNFQSRRPNTSFCFLDIRSPGLGDTAMYLCATSRDRSGVQETQYFGPGTRLLVL.